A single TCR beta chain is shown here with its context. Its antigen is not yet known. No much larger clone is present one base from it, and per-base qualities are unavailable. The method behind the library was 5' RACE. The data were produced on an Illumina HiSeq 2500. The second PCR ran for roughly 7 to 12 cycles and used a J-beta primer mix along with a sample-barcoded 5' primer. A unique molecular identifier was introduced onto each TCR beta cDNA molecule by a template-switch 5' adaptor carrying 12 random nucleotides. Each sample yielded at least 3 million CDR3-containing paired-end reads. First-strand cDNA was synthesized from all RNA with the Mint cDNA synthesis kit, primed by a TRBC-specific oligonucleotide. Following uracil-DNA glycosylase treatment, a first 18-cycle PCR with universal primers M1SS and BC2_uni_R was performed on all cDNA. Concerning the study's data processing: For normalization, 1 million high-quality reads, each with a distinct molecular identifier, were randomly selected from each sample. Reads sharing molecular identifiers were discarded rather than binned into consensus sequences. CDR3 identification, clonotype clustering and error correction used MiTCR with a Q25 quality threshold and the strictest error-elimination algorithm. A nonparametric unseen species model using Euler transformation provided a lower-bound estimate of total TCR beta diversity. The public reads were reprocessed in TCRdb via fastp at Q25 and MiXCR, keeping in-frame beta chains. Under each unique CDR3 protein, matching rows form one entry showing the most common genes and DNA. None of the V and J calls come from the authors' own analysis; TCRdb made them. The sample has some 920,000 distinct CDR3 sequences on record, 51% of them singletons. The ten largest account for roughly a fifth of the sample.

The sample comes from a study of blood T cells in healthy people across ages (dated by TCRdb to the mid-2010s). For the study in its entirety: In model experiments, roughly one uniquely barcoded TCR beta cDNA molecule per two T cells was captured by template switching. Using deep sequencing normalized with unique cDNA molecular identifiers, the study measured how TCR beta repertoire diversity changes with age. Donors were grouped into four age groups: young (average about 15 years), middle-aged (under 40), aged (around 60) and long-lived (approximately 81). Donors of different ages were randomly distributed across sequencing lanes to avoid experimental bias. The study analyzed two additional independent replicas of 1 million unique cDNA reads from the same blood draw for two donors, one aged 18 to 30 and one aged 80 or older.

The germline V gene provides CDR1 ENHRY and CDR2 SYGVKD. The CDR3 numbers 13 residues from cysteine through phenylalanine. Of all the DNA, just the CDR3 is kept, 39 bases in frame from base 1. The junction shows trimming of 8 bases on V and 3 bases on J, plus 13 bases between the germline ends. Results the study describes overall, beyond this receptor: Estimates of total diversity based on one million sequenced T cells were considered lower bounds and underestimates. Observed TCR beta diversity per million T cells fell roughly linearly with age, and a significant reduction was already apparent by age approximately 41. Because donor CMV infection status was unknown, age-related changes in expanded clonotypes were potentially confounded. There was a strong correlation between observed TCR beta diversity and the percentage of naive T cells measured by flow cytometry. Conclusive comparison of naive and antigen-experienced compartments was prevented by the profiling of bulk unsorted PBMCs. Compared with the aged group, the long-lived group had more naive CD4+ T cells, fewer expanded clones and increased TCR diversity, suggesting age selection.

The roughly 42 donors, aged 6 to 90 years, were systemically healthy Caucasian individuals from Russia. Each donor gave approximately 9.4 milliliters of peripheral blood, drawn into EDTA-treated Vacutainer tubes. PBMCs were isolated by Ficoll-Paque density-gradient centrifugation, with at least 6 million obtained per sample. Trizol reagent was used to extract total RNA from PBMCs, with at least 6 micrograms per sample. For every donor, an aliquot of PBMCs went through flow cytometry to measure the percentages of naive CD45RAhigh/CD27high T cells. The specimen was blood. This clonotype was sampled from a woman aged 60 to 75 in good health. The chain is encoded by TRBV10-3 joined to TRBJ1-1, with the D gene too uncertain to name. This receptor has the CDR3 CAIGRAEHTEAFF. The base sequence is TGTGCCATCGGGAGGGCAGAGCACACTGAAGCTTTCTTT.